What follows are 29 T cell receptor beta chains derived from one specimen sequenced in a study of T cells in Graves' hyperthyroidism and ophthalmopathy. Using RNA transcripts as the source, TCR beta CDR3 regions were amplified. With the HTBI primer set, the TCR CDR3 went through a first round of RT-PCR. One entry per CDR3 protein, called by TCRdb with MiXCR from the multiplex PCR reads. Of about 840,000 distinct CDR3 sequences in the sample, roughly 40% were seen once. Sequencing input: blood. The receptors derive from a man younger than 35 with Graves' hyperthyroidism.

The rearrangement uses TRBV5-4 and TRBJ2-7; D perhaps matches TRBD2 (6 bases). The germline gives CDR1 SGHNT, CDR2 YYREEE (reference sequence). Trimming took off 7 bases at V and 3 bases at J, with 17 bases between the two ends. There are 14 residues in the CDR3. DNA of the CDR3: TGTGCCAGCCCCGACGGGGGAACGGGCTACGAGCAGTACTTC. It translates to CASPDGGTGYEQYF.

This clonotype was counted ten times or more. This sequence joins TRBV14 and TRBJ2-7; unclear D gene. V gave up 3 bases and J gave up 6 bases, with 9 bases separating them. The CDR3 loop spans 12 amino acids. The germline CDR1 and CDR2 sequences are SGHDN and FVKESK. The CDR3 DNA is TGTGCCAGCAGCCAGGGTTGGGGCGAGCAGTACTTC. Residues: CASSQGWGEQYF.

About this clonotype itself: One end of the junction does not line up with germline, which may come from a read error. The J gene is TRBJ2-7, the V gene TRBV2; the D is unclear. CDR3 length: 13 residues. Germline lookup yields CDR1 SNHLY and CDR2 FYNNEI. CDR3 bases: TGTGCGAGCAGTGGAATGGGGTTGGACGAGCAGTACTTC. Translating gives CASSGMGLDEQYF.

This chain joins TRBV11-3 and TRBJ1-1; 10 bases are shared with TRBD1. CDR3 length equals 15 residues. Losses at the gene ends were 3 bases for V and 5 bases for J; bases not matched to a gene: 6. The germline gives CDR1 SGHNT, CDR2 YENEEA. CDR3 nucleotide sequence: TGTGCCAGCAGCTTGACAGGGGGCGGGAGGACTGAAGCTTTCTTT. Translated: CASSLTGGGRTEAFF.

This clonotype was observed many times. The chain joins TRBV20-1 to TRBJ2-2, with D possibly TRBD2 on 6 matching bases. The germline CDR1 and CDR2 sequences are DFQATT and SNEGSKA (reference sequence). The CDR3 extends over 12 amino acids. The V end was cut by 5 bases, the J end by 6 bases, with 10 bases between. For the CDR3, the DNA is TGCAGTGCTCAGGAGGGAGCCGGGGAGCTGTTTTTT. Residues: CSAQEGAGELFF.

The CDR3 is CAIRLLAVPYEQYF. DNA of the CDR3: TGTGCCATCAGACTACTAGCGGTCCCCTACGAGCAGTACTTC. The genes are TRBV10-3 and TRBJ2-7; 8 bases fit TRBD2. This CDR3 region has 14 residues. CDR1 and CDR2 (germline): ENHRY, SYGVKD. With V trimmed by 6 bases and J by 2 bases, 6 bases remained unmatched.

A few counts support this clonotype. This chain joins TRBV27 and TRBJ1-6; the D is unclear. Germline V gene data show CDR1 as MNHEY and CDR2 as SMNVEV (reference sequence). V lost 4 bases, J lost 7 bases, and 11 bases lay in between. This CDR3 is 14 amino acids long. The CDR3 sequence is CASSWSRGNSPLHF. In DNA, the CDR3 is TGTGCCAGCAGTTGGTCCAGAGGGAATTCACCCCTCCACTTT.

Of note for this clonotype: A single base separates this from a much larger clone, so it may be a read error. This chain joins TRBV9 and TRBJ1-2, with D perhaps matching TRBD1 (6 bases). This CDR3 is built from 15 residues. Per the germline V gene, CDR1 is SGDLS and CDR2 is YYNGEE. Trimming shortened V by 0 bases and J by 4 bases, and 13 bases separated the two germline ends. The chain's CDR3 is CASSVEEGTPYGYTF. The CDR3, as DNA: TGTGCCAGCAGCGTAGAGGAAGGGACACCCTATGGCTACACCTTC.

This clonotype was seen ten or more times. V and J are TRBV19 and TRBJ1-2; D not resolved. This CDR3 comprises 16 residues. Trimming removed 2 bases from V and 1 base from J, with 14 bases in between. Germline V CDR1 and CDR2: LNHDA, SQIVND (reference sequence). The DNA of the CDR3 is TGTGCCAGTAGTATATTTTTACGGACGCTTAACTATGGCTACACCTTC. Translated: CASSIFLRTLNYGYTF.

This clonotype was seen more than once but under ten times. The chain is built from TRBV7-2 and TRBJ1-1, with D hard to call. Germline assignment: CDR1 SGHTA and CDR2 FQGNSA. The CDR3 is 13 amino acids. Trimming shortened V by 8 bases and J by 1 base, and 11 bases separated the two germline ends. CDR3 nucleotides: TGTGCCAGCCGGGCCCCGTGGAACACTGAAGCTTTCTTT. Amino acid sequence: CASRAPWNTEAFF.

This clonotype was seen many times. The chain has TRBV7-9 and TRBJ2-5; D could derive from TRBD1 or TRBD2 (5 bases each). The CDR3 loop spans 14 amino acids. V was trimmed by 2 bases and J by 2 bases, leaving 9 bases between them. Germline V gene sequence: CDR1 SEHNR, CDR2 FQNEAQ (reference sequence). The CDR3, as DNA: TGTGCCAGCAGCTTATGGGGGACGCAAGAGACCCAGTACTTC. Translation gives CASSLWGTQETQYF.

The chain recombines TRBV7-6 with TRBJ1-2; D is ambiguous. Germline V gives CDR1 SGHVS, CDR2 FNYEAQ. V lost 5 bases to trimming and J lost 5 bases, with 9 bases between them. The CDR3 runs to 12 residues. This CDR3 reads CASSADPYGYTF. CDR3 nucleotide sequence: TGTGCCAGCAGCGCAGACCCATATGGCTACACCTTC.

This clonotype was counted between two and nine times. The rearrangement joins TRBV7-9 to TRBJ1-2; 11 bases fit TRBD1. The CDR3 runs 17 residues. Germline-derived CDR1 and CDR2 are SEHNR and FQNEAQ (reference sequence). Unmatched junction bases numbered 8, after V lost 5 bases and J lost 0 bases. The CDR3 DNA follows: TGTGCCAGCAGCCCCGGGACAGGGGGGCCTACTAACTATGGCTACACCTTC. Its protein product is CASSPGTGGPTNYGYTF. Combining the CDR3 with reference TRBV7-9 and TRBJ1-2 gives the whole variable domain DTGVSQNPRHKITKRGQNVTFRCDPISEHNRLYWYRQTLGQGPEFLTYFQNEAQLEKSRLLSDRFSAERPKGSFSTLEIQRTEQGDSAMYLCASSPGTGGPTNYGYTFGSGTRLTVV.

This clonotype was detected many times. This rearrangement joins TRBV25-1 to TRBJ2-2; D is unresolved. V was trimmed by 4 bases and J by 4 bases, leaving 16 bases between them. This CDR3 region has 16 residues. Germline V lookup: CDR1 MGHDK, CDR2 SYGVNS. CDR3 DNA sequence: TGTGCCAGCAGTGGACAAGTAACAGTTATCACCGGGGAGCTGTTTTTT. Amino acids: CASSGQVTVITGELFF.

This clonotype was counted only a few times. CDR3: CATSDTSGGFYEQYF. CDR3 in DNA: TGTGCCACCAGTGATACTAGCGGGGGGTTCTACGAGCAGTACTTC. This chain uses TRBV24-1 with TRBJ2-7; 12 bases are shared with TRBD2. This CDR3 has 15 amino acids. Looked up from germline, CDR1 is KGHDR and CDR2 is SFDVKD. Trimming cost V 3 bases and J 3 bases; bases outside gene matches: 2.

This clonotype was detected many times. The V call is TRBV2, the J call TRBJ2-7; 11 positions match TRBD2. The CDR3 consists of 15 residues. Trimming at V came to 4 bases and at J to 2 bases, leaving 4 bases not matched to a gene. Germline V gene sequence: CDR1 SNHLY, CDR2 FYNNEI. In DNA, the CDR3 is TGTGCCAGCAGTGCACTAGCGGGAGACGCCTACGAGCAGTACTTC. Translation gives CASSALAGDAYEQYF.

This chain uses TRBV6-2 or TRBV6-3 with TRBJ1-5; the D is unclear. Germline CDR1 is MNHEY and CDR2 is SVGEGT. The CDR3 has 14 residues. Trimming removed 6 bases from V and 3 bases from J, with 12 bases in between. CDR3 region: CASRADTINQPQHF. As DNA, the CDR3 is TGTGCCAGCAGGGCCGACACTATCAATCAGCCCCAGCATTTT.

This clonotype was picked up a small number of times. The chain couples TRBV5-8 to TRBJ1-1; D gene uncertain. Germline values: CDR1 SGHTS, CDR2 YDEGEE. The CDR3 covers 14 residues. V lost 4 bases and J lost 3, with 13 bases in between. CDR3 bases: TGTGCCAGCAGCCTCATCACCGGGGACACTGAAGCTTTCTTT. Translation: CASSLITGDTEAFF.

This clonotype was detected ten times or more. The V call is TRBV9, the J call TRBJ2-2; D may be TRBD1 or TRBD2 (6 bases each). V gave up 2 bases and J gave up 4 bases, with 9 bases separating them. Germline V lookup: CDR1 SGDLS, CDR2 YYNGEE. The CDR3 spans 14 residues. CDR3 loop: CASSVGGGTGELFF. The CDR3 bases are TGTGCCAGCAGCGTCGGGGGCGGCACCGGGGAGCTGTTTTTT.

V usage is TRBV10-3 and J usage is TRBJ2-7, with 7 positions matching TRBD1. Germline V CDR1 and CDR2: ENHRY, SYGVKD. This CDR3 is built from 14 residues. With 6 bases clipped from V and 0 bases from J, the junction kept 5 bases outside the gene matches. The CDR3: CAIRRDSSSYEQYF. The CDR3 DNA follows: TGTGCCATCAGGAGGGACAGCAGCTCCTACGAGCAGTACTTC.

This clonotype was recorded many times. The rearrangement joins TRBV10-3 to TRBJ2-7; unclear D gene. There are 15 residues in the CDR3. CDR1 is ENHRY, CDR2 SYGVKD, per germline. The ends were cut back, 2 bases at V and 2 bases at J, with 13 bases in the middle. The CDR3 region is CAISEPAVATYEQYF. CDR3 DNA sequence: TGTGCCATCAGTGAGCCGGCGGTCGCAACCTACGAGCAGTACTTC.

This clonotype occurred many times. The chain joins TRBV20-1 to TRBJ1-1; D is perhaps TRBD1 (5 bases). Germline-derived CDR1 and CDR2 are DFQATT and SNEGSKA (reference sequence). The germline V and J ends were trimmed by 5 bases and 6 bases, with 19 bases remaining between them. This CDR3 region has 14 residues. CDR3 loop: CSASPTTQGAEAFF. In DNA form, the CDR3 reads TGCAGTGCTTCCCCAACGACCCAGGGCGCTGAAGCTTTCTTT.

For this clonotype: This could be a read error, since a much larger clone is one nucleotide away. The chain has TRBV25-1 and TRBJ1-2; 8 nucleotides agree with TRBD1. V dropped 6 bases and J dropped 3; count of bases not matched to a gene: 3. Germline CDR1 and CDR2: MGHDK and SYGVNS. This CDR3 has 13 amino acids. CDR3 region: CASRAGQDYGYTF. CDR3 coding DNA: TGTGCCAGCAGGGCGGGACAGGACTATGGCTACACCTTC.

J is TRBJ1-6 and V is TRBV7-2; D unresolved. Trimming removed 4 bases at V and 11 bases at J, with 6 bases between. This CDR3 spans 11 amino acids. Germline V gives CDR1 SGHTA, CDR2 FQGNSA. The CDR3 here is CASSSNAPLHF. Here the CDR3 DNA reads TGTGCCAGCAGCTCCAACGCACCCCTCCACTTT.

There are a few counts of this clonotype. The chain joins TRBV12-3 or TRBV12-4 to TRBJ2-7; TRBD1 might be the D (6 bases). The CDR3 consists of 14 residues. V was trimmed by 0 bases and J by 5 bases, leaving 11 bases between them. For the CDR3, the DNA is TGTGCCAGCAGTTTAGCTGGGGGCGCGAACGAGCAGTACTTC. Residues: CASSLAGGANEQYF.

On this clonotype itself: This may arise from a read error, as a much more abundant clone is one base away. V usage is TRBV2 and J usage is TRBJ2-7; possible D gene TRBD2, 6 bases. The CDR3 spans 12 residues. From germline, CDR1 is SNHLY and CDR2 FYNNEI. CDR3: CASSSGLDDQYF. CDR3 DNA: TGTGCCAGCAGCTCGGGACTTGACGACCAGTACTTC.

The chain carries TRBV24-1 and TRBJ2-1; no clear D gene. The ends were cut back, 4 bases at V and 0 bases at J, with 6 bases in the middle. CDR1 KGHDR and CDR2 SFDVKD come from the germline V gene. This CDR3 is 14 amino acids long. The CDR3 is CATSDASSYNEQFF. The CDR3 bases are TGTGCCACCAGTGACGCTAGCTCCTACAATGAGCAGTTCTTC.

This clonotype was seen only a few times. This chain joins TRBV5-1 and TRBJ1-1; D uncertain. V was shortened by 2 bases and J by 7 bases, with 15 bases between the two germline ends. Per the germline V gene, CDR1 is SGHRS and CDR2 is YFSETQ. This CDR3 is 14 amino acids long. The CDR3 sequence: CASSFEAGMGEAFF. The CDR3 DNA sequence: TGCGCCAGCAGCTTTGAGGCGGGGATGGGTGAAGCTTTCTTT.

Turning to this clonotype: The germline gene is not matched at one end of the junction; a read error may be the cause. Here the CDR3 reads CAISRGADYERYF. The CDR3 DNA reads as TGCGCCATCAGTCGGGGGGCGGACTACGAGCGGTACTTC. The J gene is TRBJ2-7, the V gene TRBV10-2, with D perhaps matching TRBD2 (7 bases). The CDR3 extends over 13 amino acids. The germline gives CDR1 WSHSY, CDR2 SAAADI.